These T cell receptor beta chains were read from a single sample in a study of metastatic and nonmetastatic thyroid tumors. MiXCR reprocessed the PCR reads for TCRdb. The sample yields around 22,000 clones, approximately 9.9% seen once. The source material was blood. The receptors shown here come from a female donor with papillary thyroid cancer or a benign thyroid nodule (not recorded which). Some clones in this sample may be carry-over from other donors' samples. CDR3s include the opening cysteine and the closing phenylalanine or tryptophan. D genes are given only for firm matches. Clone size is given for some rows only: seen once, a few or many times, or a class if the clone is expanded.

TRBV4-1	TRBJ2-1	TRBD2	.	TGCGCCAGCAGCCAATATACTAGCGGGGGACGTTCCTACAATGAGCAGTTCTTC	CASSQYTSGGRSYNEQFF
TRBV9	TRBJ2-7	.	many	TGTGCCAGCAGCGTTAATACCCATTACGAGCAGTACTTC	CASSVNTHYEQYF
TRBV4-3	TRBJ1-2	TRBD1	many	TGCGCCAGCAGCCAGGACAGGAGGGTGGGACAGGGATTTTATGGCTACACCTTC	CASSQDRRVGQGFYGYTF
TRBV6-2/TRBV6-3	TRBJ1-6	.	few	TGTGCCAGCAGACCAGCTTCTTGTTGTTCACCCCTCCACTTT	CASRPASCCSPLHF
TRBV29-1	TRBJ2-1	.	many	TGCAGCGTTGAGTTTGTTGGGCCCAATGAGCAGTTCTTC	CSVEFVGPNEQFF
TRBV18	TRBJ1-1	.	.	TGTGCCAGCTCACCCCATTCAAACCTGTTGAACACTGAAGCTTTCTTT	CASSPHSNLLNTEAFF
TRBV12-5	TRBJ2-7	.	many	TGTGCTAGTGGTTTGCTCCCCATCGGGGGAGTGGATTACGAGCAGTACTTC	CASGLLPIGGVDYEQYF
TRBV27	TRBJ1-2	TRBD1	many	TGTGCCAGCAGTTTGACAGGGGGCAACTATGGCTACACCTTC	CASSLTGGNYGYTF
TRBV4-3	TRBJ1-6	.	many	TGCGCCAGCAGCCAAGATCCTCGAAACAGCGCTTATAATTCACCCCTCCACTTT	CASSQDPRNSAYNSPLHF
TRBV28	TRBJ2-3	TRBD2	few	TGTGCCAGCAGTTTATCGGGGGGGGGGACTACAGATACGCAGTATTTT	CASSLSGGGTTDTQYF
TRBV13	TRBJ1-1	.	many	TGTGCCAGCAGCGTGTCATTACTAATCCGTGGATCGGAGAACACTGAAGCTTTCTTT	CASSVSLLIRGSENTEAFF
TRBV5-1	TRBJ1-6	TRBD1	many	TGCGCCAGCAGCTCGATGGACAGGGAGAATTCACCCCTCCACTTT	CASSSMDRENSPLHF
TRBV28	TRBJ2-7	.	.	TGTGCCAGCAGTTTTGACGACAGGTCCTTCGAGCAGTACTTC	CASSFDDRSFEQYF
TRBV6-2/TRBV6-3	TRBJ1-2	.	medium-sized	TGTGCCAGCAGAGACACGACTAACTATGGCTACACCTTC	CASRDTTNYGYTF
TRBV28	TRBJ1-2	.	medium-sized	TGTGCCAGCTCTCGGAGGCTAGTCGGCTATGGCTACACCTTC	CASSRRLVGYGYTF
TRBV5-1	TRBJ2-5	TRBD1	many	TGCGCCAGCAGCACAAGGACAGGGGGCTTGGAGACCCAGTACTTC	CASSTRTGGLETQYF
TRBV27	TRBJ2-7	.	medium-sized	TGTGCCAGCAGTTGGGACATCTACGAGCAGTACTTC	CASSWDIYEQYF
TRBV7-3	TRBJ2-1	TRBD2	many	TGTGCCAGCAGCTTCGGACTAGCGGGAAACAATGAGCAGTTCTTC	CASSFGLAGNNEQFF
TRBV4-1	TRBJ2-1	TRBD2	many	TGCGCCAGCAGCCAAGAGACTAGCGGGAGAGGTTATGAGCAGTTCTTC	CASSQETSGRGYEQFF
TRBV19	TRBJ1-5	TRBD1	many	TGTGCCAGTAGTCCAACCCAGACAGGGATGTTTGACCAGCCCCAGCATTTT	CASSPTQTGMFDQPQHF
TRBV6-1	TRBJ1-2	.	.	TGTGCCAGCAGTGAGCAGGCTTATGGCTACACCTTC	CASSEQAYGYTF
TRBV5-1	TRBJ2-1	TRBD1	.	TGCGCCAGCAGCTTGGGGGACAGGGGTATGATTGGCTACAATGAGCAGTTCTTC	CASSLGDRGMIGYNEQFF
TRBV11-1	TRBJ2-1	TRBD1	.	TGTGCCAGCAGCCCCCGGGACAGGGGTACGAGGGAGCAGTTCTTC	CASSPRDRGTREQFF
TRBV6-1	TRBJ1-2	.	many	TGTGCCAGCTTGGTTGCTCTGGGATATACGGAGGAAGGCTACACCTTC	CASLVALGYTEEGYTF
TRBV7-3	TRBJ2-1	.	few	TGTGCCAGCAGCCCCGGGACTGAATACAATGAGCAGTTCTTC	CASSPGTEYNEQFF
TRBV7-3	TRBJ2-1	.	.	TGTGCCAGCATCCTCATTCCCAACAATGAGCAGTTCTTC	CASILIPNNEQFF
TRBV7-2	TRBJ2-3	.	many	TGTGCCAGCAGCTTCCCTATATACACAGATACGCAGTATTTT	CASSFPIYTDTQYF
TRBV24-1	TRBJ2-2	.	many	TGTGCCACCAGGGCCAAACAGCCCTCCGGGGAGCTGTTTTTT	CATRAKQPSGELFF
TRBV28	TRBJ2-6	TRBD1	many	TGTGCCAGCAGTCCCGGGACAGGGGATTTTCCTGGGGCCAACGTCCTGACTTTC	CASSPGTGDFPGANVLTF
TRBV5-5	TRBJ1-1	.	many	TGTGCCAGCAGCTTTGGACAGAACACTGAAGCTTTCTTT	CASSFGQNTEAFF
TRBV7-2	TRBJ2-1	.	many	TGTGCCAGCAGCTTAGCTAGCGAGTACAATGAGCAGTTCTTC	CASSLASEYNEQFF
TRBV14	TRBJ2-5	.	many	TGTGCCAGCAGCCAAGTGGGGGACAATCGAGAGACCCAGTACTTC	CASSQVGDNRETQYF
TRBV20-1	TRBJ2-1	TRBD2	many	TGCAGTGCTAGAGATGGACTAGCGGGAAGGGATGAGCAGTTCTTC	CSARDGLAGRDEQFF
TRBV15	TRBJ2-7	TRBD2	many	TGTGCCACCAGCAGAATAGCGGGAGCCTACGAGCAGTACTTC	CATSRIAGAYEQYF
TRBV4-1	TRBJ2-2	.	many	TGCGCCAGCAGCCAGTCCGGGAGCAACACCGGGGAGCTGTTTTTT	CASSQSGSNTGELFF
TRBV4-1	TRBJ2-1	.	many	TGCGCCAGCAGCCAAGATTATCGGCGGGCAGCCTACAATGAGCAGTTCTTC	CASSQDYRRAAYNEQFF
TRBV7-3	TRBJ2-1	TRBD2	many	TGTGCCAGCAGCTTAAGCCCGGGGACTAGTATTGAGCAGTTCTTC	CASSLSPGTSIEQFF
TRBV30	TRBJ2-7	.	many	TGTGCCTGGAGTGTACGAACGGGGCAGTACTTC	CAWSVRTGQYF
TRBV27	TRBJ1-2	TRBD1	few	TGTGCCAGCAGTTGGACAGGGGGAAATGGCTACACCTTC	CASSWTGGNGYTF
TRBV19	TRBJ2-7	TRBD2	many	TGTGCCAGTAGCGCGGGAGTTTCGTACGAGCAGTACTTC	CASSAGVSYEQYF